This TCR beta chain was sequenced in a study of CD8 T cells in ankylosing spondylitis. Study-wide results and caveats: Characteristic of ankylosing spondylitis blood, it appeared, was a TCR beta motif comprising roughly 8 highly homologous variants.

TCR beta libraries were made by quantitative 5'-RACE with molecular barcodes. Via MiXCR, TCRdb re-called the 5' RACE reads, giving one row per CDR3 protein. Counted here are about 500,000 distinct CDR3 sequences, about 13% occurring once; the ten biggest clones make up approximately 6.3%. This clonotype was detected ten times or more. Antigen: not known. CDR1 is DFQATT and CDR2 is SNEGSKA in the germline V gene (reference sequence). This CDR3 contains 14 residues. With 1 base removed from V and 5 bases from J, the gap between germline ends came to 12 bases. The material sequenced was blood, either unsorted or a sorted T cell fraction (not recorded which). The chain couples TRBV20-1 to TRBJ2-1; TRBD2 is a possible D gene (5 bases). The clonotype originates from a male donor with ankylosing spondylitis. The CDR3 DNA is TGCAGTGCTAGAGTAGTAGCGTGGGACAATGAGCAGTTCTTC. Its translation: CSARVVAWDNEQFF.